Listed below are T cell receptor beta chains from one sample, sequenced in a study of human T cells and chemical hapten exposure. TCRdb re-analysed the RACE reads in MiXCR, keeping a single row per CDR3 protein. The sample records about 190,000 distinct CDR3 sequences, roughly a quarter being singletons. The sequenced sample was whole blood, obtained in connection with sensitization to the hapten diphenylcyclopropenone (DPC). These receptors came from a woman aged 40-49 years with alopecia areata. Some clones in this sample may be carry-over from other donors' samples. CDR3s include the opening cysteine and the closing phenylalanine or tryptophan. A D gene is named only where the DNA matches it firmly. Not all rows give a size; the values are once, few, many and, for expanded clones, a class.

CDR3 length: 12
D gene: .
V gene: TRBV25-1
J gene: TRBJ1-6
clone size: few
CDR3 DNA: TGTGCCAGCAGTGAATATACTTCACCCCTCCACTTT
CDR3 protein: CASSEYTSPLHF

CDR3 length: 15
D gene: .
V gene: TRBV19
J gene: TRBJ2-3
clone size: .
CDR3 DNA: TGTGCCAGTAGGAATCCGGGAGTAATGTCAGATACGCAGTATTTT
CDR3 protein: CASRNPGVMSDTQYF

CDR3 length: 15
D gene: TRBD2
V gene: TRBV20-1
J gene: TRBJ2-3
clone size: .
CDR3 DNA: TGCAGTGCTAAACCACTAGCGGGGCTGACAGATACGCAGTATTTT
CDR3 protein: CSAKPLAGLTDTQYF

CDR3 length: 15
D gene: .
V gene: TRBV5-4
J gene: TRBJ2-1
clone size: few
CDR3 DNA: TGTGCCAGCAGGCTACAGGGTAGAGAAGTCAATGAGCAGTTCTTC
CDR3 protein: CASRLQGREVNEQFF

CDR3 length: 15
D gene: .
V gene: TRBV19
J gene: TRBJ2-3
clone size: .
CDR3 DNA: TGTGCCAGTAGTCTTGGTGGGTTAGGTACAGATACGCAGTATTTT
CDR3 protein: CASSLGGLGTDTQYF

CDR3 length: 14
D gene: .
V gene: TRBV6-5
J gene: TRBJ2-5
clone size: many
CDR3 DNA: TGTGCCAGCAGCCCAAGGGGGTGGGGAGAGACCCAGTACTTC
CDR3 protein: CASSPRGWGETQYF

CDR3 length: 14
D gene: TRBD2
V gene: TRBV7-2
J gene: TRBJ2-1
clone size: .
CDR3 DNA: TGTGCCAGCAGCGCGACTAGCGGCTACAATGAGCAGTTCTTC
CDR3 protein: CASSATSGYNEQFF

CDR3 length: 14
D gene: TRBD2
V gene: TRBV20-1
J gene: TRBJ2-5
clone size: .
CDR3 DNA: TGCAGTGCTTTTAGTCCCGGGAGGGCCAAGACCCAGTACTTC
CDR3 protein: CSAFSPGRAKTQYF

CDR3 length: 14
D gene: .
V gene: TRBV10-3
J gene: TRBJ1-4
clone size: .
CDR3 DNA: TGTGCCATCAGTGAGTCGAGCAGGGTTGAAAAACTGTTTTTT
CDR3 protein: CAISESSRVEKLFF

CDR3 length: 15
D gene: TRBD1
V gene: TRBV28
J gene: TRBJ2-7
clone size: .
CDR3 DNA: TGTGCCAGCAGTACGACAGGGGGAAGCTCCTACGAGCAGTACTTC
CDR3 protein: CASSTTGGSSYEQYF

CDR3 length: 13
D gene: TRBD1
V gene: TRBV20-1
J gene: TRBJ1-5
clone size: .
CDR3 DNA: TGCAGTGCTACCGACAGGGTCAATCAGCCCCAGCATTTT
CDR3 protein: CSATDRVNQPQHF

CDR3 length: 17
D gene: TRBD2
V gene: TRBV5-1
J gene: TRBJ2-3
clone size: .
CDR3 DNA: TGCGCCAGCAGCCCGTTAAAGGGGCTAGCGGGAGAATCTACGCAGTATTTT
CDR3 protein: CASSPLKGLAGESTQYF